A single sample gave rise to the 10 T cell receptor beta chains below, sequenced in a study of identical twins. One entry per CDR3 protein results from TCRdb running MiXCR on the 5' RACE reads. This table holds 1.5 million to 2 million distinct CDR3 sequences, more than 30% found once. The material sequenced was cord blood. The origin of the receptors is a newborn girl in good health.

This chain links TRBV4-2 with TRBJ1-5; the match to TRBD1 covers 8 bases. Germline CDR1 LGHNA, CDR2 YNFKEQ. The ends lost 1 base at V and 2 bases at J; junction bases unmatched: 7. This CDR3 is built from 17 residues. The CDR3 DNA sequence: TGTGCCAGCAGCCAAGGGCCCGGACAGGGTGGCAATCAGCCCCAGCATTTT. Encoded protein: CASSQGPGQGGNQPQHF.

This chain uses TRBV6-2 or TRBV6-3 with TRBJ2-5; TRBD2 agrees at 10 bases. The V gene end was trimmed by 4 bases and the J gene end by 4 bases; junction bases not matched to a gene: 3. The CDR3 is 14 amino acids. Germline CDR1 MNHEY, CDR2 SVGEGT. CDR3 loop: CASSWGLARETQYF. In DNA form, the CDR3 reads TGTGCCAGCAGTTGGGGACTAGCGCGAGAGACCCAGTACTTC.

J is TRBJ2-7 and V is TRBV9; D ambiguous. The CDR3 sequence is 13 residues long. CDR1 is SGDLS and CDR2 is YYNGEE in the germline V gene. V was trimmed by 0 bases and J by 7 bases, leaving 11 bases between them. The CDR3 DNA follows: TGTGCCAGCAGCGTAGAAGGAGTCGGGGAGCAGTACTTC. Translating it yields CASSVEGVGEQYF. The full variable domain, its missing parts supplied by reference TRBV9 and TRBJ2-7, is DSGVTQTPKHLITATGQRVTLRCSPRSGDLSVYWYQQSLDQGLQFLIQYYNGEERAKGNILERFSAQQFPDLHSELNLSSLELGDSALYFCASSVEGVGEQYFGPGTRLTVT.

CDR3 coding DNA: TGTGCCAGCAGCCAGGGAGGACTCCCAAAAAACATTCAGTACTTC. Translation gives CASSQGGLPKNIQYF. V and J are TRBV3-1 and TRBJ2-4; TRBD2 is a possible D gene (6 bases). Germline values: CDR1 LGHDT, CDR2 YNNKEL (reference sequence). Trimming cost V 3 bases and J 4 bases, with 13 bases left between them. This CDR3 is built from 15 residues.

This clonotype was recorded a few times. The chain has TRBV12-3 or TRBV12-4 and TRBJ2-1, with 7 nucleotides matching TRBD2. This CDR3 contains 15 residues. V lost 0 bases, J lost 8 bases, and 7 bases stayed unmatched. The CDR3 region is CASSLAPTSNHEQFF. The CDR3 coding sequence is TGTGCCAGCAGTTTAGCCCCGACTAGCAATCATGAGCAGTTCTTC.

This chain links TRBV7-9 with TRBJ2-3, with D possibly being TRBD2 (7 bases). The V end was cut by 5 bases, the J end by 3 bases, with 18 bases between. Germline V gene sequence: CDR1 SEHNR, CDR2 FQNEAQ (reference sequence). The CDR3 spans 16 residues. CDR3 protein: CASSRASGGGTDTQYF. CDR3 in DNA: TGTGCCAGCAGCCGCGCTAGCGGAGGGGGAACAGATACGCAGTATTTT.

The chain has TRBV5-6 and TRBJ1-1, with D unclear. V was pared by 1 base and J by 0 bases, with 10 bases between. Germline V gene lookup returns CDR1 SGHDT and CDR2 YYEEEE. CDR3 length equals 15 residues. The CDR3 DNA sequence: TGTGCCAGCAGCTTGATTGTAGCCATGAACACTGAAGCTTTCTTT. This sequence encodes CASSLIVAMNTEAFF.

The sample holds a few counts of this clonotype. The chain links TRBV5-1 to TRBJ1-4; D call uncertain. Per the germline V gene, CDR1 is SGHRS and CDR2 is YFSETQ. With 2 bases removed from V and 4 bases from J, the gap between germline ends came to 12 bases. This CDR3 has 15 residues. The CDR3 is CASSFGGRINEKLFF. CDR3 coding DNA: TGCGCCAGCAGCTTTGGTGGGCGGATTAATGAAAAACTGTTTTTT.

The genes are TRBV28 and TRBJ2-7, with TRBD2 as a possible D gene (6 bases). Trimming left V 5 bases short and J 7 bases short, with 21 bases between. CDR1 and CDR2 (germline): MDHEN, SYDVKM. CDR3 length: 15 amino acids. The CDR3 reads CASSPPGTRYNEQYF. CDR3 DNA sequence: TGTGCCAGCAGTCCACCCGGGACTCGGTACAATGAGCAGTACTTC.

The chain couples TRBV29-1 to TRBJ1-2; 11 bases agree with TRBD1. The CDR3 is made up of 12 amino acids. The J segment lost 7 bases and the V segment lost 7 bases, leaving 5 bases of the junction unmatched. Germline-derived CDR1 and CDR2 are SQVTM and ANQGSEA. CDR3 in DNA: TGCAGCGGGCAGGGACAGGGGGGTGGCTACACCTTC. Amino acid sequence: CSGQGQGGGYTF.